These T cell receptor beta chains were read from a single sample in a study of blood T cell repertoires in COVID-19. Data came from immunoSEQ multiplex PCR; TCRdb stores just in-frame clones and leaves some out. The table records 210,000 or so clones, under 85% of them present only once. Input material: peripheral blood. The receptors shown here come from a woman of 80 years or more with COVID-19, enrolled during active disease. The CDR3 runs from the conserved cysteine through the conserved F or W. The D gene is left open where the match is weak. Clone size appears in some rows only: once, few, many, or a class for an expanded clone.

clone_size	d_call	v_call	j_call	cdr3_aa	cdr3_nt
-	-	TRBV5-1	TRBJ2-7	CASSSAARDYEQYF	TGCGCCAGCAGCTCAGCGGCGAGGGACTACGAGCAGTACTTC
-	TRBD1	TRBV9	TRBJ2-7	CASSVTGTGLYEQYF	TGTGCCAGCAGCGTAACCGGGACAGGGCTCTACGAGCAGTACTTC
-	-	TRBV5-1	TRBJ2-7	CASSLWGDGYEQYF	TGCGCCAGCAGCTTGTGGGGGGACGGCTACGAGCAGTACTTC
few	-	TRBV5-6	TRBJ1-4	CASSLWQGREKLFF	TGTGCCAGCAGCTTGTGGCAGGGAAGGGAAAAACTGTTTTTT
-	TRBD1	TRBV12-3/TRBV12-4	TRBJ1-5	CASRPPGGPQHF	TGTGCCAGCCGCCCACCAGGGGGGCCCCAGCATTTT
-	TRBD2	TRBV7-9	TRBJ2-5	CASSQDLGLAGETQYF	TGTGCCAGCAGCCAAGACCTCGGACTAGCGGGAGAGACCCAGTACTTC
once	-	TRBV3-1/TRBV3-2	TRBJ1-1	CASSLTGRGHSAFF	TGTGCCAGCAGCCTTACGGGCAGAGGGCACTCAGCTTTCTTT
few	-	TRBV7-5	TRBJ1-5	CARSLVSPILNQPQHF	TGTGCCAGAAGCTTAGTCAGTCCCATCCTGAATCAGCCCCAGCATTTT
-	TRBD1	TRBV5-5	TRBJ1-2	CASSLGDSFYGYTF	TGTGCCAGCAGCTTGGGGGACAGCTTCTATGGCTACACCTTC
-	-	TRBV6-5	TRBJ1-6	CASSYMGSPLHF	TGTGCCAGCAGTTATATGGGCTCACCCCTCCACTTT
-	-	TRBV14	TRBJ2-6	CASSQVFRGMGDSGANVLTF	TGTGCCAGCAGCCAAGTTTTTCGCGGGATGGGGGACTCTGGGGCCAACGTCCTGACTTTC
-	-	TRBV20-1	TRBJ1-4	CSAIDYEKLFF	TGCAGTGCTATTGACTATGAAAAACTGTTTTTT
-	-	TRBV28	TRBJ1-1	CASSVPGFTEAFF	TGTGCCAGCAGTGTCCCAGGGTTCACTGAAGCTTTCTTT
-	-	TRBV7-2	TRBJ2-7	CASSLAFQGTGEQYF	TGTGCCAGCAGCTTAGCATTCCAGGGGACGGGCGAGCAGTACTTC
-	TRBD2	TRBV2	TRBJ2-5	CASSAGLAEETQYF	TGTGCCAGCAGTGCGGGACTAGCGGAAGAGACCCAGTACTTC
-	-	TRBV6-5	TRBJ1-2	CASSYGPGNNYGYTF	TGTGCCAGCAGTTACGGCCCGGGGAATAACTATGGCTACACCTTC
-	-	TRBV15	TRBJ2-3	CATSSHTDTQYF	TGTGCCACCAGCAGTCACACAGATACGCAGTATTTT
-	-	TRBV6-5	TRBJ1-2	CASSYDRSFYGYTF	TGTGCCAGCAGTTACGACAGGTCTTTCTATGGCTACACCTTC
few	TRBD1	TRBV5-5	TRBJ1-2	CASSDRPNRAGGYGYTF	TGTGCCAGCAGCGACCGGCCAAACAGGGCAGGGGGCTATGGCTACACCTTC
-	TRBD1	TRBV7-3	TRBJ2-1	CASSFQGASYNEQFF	TGTGCCAGCAGCTTTCAGGGGGCTTCCTACAATGAGCAGTTCTTC
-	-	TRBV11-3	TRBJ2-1	CASSLGYNGEQFF	TGTGCCAGCAGCTTAGGATATAACGGTGAGCAGTTCTTC
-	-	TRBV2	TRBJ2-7	CASSGDRYEQYF	TGTGCCAGCAGTGGAGACAGATACGAGCAGTACTTC
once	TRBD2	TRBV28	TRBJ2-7	CASRLAGVYEQYF	TGTGCCAGCAGACTAGCGGGAGTATACGAGCAGTACTTC
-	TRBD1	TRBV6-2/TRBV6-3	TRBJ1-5	CASSFFPRQGWDQPQHF	TGTGCCAGCAGTTTTTTTCCCCGACAGGGGTGGGATCAGCCCCAGCATTTT
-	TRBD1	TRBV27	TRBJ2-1	CASSFYLHRGGNEQFF	TGTGCCAGCAGTTTCTACCTTCACAGGGGTGGCAATGAGCAGTTCTTC
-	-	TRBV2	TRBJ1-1	CASRFLGLTNTEAFF	TGTGCCAGCAGATTTTTGGGGCTTACGAACACTGAAGCTTTCTTT
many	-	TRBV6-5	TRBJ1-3	CASSRRVGSGNTIYF	TGTGCCAGCAGTCGCAGGGTCGGCTCTGGAAACACCATATATTTT
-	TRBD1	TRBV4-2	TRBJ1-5	CASSQDLAGGQPQHF	TGTGCCAGCAGCCAAGATCTGGCAGGGGGCCAGCCCCAGCATTTT
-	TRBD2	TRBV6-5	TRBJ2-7	CATLTPPGGKYEQYF	TGTGCCACCCTGACCCCCCCGGGAGGGAAGTACGAGCAGTACTTC
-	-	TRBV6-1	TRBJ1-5	CASTRGVGDQPQHF	TGTGCCAGCACCCGGGGAGTGGGCGATCAGCCCCAGCATTTT
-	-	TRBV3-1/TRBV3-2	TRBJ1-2	CASSQDSNYGYTF	TGTGCCAGCAGCCAAGACTCTAACTATGGCTACACCTTC
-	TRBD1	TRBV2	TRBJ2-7	CASYRDSSYEQYF	TGTGCCAGCTACCGGGACAGTTCCTACGAGCAGTACTTC
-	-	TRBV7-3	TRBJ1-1	CASRSGTEAFF	TGTGCCAGCAGGTCAGGGACTGAAGCTTTCTTT
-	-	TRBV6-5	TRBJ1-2	CASSYGDRSYGYTF	TGTGCCAGCAGTTACGGCGACAGATCTTATGGCTACACCTTC
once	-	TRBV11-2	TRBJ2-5	CASSSSRRETQYF	TGTGCCAGCAGCTCAAGCCGGAGGGAGACCCAGTACTTC
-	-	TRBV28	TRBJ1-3	CASSRVYSGNTIYF	TGTGCCAGCAGTCGTGTCTACTCTGGAAACACCATATATTTT
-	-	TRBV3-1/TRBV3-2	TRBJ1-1	CASSGPGRGTEAFF	TGTGCCAGCAGCGGTCCGGGTAGGGGCACTGAAGCTTTCTTT
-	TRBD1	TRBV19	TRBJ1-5	CAIRQGPNQPQHF	TGTGCCATCAGACAGGGGCCAAATCAGCCCCAGCATTTT
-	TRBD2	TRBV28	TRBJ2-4	CASSNSGSLAKNIQYF	TGTGCCAGCAGCAATAGCGGGTCCCTAGCCAAAAACATTCAGTACTTC
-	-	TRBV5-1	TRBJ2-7	CASSPGTSLTYEQYF	TGCGCCAGCAGCCCGGGGACATCTTTGACCTACGAGCAGTACTTC
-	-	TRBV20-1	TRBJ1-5	CSASTGSGQPQHF	TGCAGTGCGAGTACAGGGTCTGGGCAGCCCCAGCATTTT
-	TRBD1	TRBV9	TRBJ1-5	CASSVGTGPPEHF	TGTGCCAGCAGCGTTGGGACAGGGCCTCCGGAGCATTTT
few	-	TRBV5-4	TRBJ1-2	CASSPPTDSYGYTF	TGTGCCAGCAGCCCTCCGACTGACAGTTATGGCTACACCTTC
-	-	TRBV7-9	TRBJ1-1	CASSDIEAFF	TGTGCCAGCAGCGACATTGAAGCTTTCTTT
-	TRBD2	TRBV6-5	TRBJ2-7	CASLDSPGGRHEQYF	TGTGCCAGCTTGGATTCCCCCGGGGGGAGGCACGAGCAGTACTTC
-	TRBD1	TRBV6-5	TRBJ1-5	CASSYGQGRGSQHF	TGTGCCAGCAGTTACGGACAGGGCCGCGGGTCCCAGCATTTT